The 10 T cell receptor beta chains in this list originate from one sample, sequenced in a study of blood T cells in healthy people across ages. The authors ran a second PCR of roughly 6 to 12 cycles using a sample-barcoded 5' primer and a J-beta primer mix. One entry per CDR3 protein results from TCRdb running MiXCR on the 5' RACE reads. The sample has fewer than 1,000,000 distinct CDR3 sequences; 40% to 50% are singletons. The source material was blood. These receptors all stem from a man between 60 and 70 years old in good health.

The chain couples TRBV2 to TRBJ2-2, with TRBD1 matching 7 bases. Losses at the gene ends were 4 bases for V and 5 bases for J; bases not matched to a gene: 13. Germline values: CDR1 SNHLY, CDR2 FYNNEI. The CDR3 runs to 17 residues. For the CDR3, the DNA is TGTGCCAGCAGTGGCTACTTTACAGGGGCTGCTACCGGGGAGCTGTTTTTT. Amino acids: CASSGYFTGAATGELFF.

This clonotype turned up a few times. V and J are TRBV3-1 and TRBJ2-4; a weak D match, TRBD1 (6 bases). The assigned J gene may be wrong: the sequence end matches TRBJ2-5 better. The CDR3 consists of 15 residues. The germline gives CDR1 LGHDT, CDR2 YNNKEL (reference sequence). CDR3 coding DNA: TGTGCCAGCAGCCTCCAGGACAGACCACAAGAGACCCAGTACTTC. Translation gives CASSLQDRPQETQYF.

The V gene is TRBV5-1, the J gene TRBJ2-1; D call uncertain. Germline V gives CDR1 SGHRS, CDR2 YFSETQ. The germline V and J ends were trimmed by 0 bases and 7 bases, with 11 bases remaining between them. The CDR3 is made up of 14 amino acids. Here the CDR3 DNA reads TGCGCCAGCAGCTTGGTGGTAGATGGTAATGAGCAGTTCTTC. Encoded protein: CASSLVVDGNEQFF.

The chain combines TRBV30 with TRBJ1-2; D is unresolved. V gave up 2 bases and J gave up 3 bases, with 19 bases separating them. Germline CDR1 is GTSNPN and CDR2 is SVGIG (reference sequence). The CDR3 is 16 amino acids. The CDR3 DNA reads TGTGCCTGGAGTAATACCCGAGTAGCGAGGGACTATGGCTACACCTTC. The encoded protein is CAWSNTRVARDYGYTF.

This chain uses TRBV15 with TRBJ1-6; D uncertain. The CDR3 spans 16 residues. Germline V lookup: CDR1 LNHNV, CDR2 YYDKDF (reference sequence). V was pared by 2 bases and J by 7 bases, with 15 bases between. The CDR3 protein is CATSRHDASGNSPLHF. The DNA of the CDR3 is TGTGCCACCAGCAGACACGACGCTAGTGGCAATTCACCCCTCCACTTT.

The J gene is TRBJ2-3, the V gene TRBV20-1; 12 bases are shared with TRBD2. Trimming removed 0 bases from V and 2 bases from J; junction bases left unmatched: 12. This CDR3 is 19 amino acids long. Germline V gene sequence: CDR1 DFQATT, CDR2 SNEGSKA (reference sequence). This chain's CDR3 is CSARDLLALAGGNTDTQYF. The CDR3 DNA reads TGCAGTGCTAGAGACCTTTTGGCACTAGCGGGGGGAAACACAGATACGCAGTATTTT.

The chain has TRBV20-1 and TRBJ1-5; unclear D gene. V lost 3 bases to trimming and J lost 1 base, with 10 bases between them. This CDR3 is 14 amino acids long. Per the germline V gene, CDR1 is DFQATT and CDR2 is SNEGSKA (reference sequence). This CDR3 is CSARSPLSNQPQHF. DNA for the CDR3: TGCAGTGCTAGGAGTCCCCTGAGCAATCAGCCCCAGCATTTT.

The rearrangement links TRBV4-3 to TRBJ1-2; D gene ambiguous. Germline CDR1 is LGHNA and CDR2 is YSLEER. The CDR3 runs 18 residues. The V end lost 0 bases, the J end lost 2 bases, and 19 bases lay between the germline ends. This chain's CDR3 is CASSQEIGQLGVNYGYTF. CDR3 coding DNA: TGCGCCAGCAGCCAAGAAATCGGGCAGCTCGGGGTAAACTATGGCTACACCTTC.

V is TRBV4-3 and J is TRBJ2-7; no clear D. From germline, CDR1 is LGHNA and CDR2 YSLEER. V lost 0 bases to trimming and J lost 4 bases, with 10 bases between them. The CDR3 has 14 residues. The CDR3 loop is CASSQDAASYEQYF. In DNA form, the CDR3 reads TGCGCCAGCAGCCAAGATGCAGCCTCTTACGAGCAGTACTTC.

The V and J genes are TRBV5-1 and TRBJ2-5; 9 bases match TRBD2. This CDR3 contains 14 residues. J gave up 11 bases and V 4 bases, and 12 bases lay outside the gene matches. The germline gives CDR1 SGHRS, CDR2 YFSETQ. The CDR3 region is CASSASGAYNGQYF. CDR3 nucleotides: TGCGCCAGCAGCGCTAGCGGGGCCTACAATGGGCAGTACTTC.